A selection of T cell receptor beta chains follows, all from one sample in a study of blood T cell repertoires in COVID-19. Using immunoSEQ multiplex PCR, the repertoire was profiled, and TCRdb retains in-frame clones only, with some absent. The sample lists around 70,000 clones; roughly 87% were seen once. The sample taken for sequencing was peripheral blood. The receptors were sampled from a man in his fifties with active COVID-19. Each CDR3 is given with its conserved first and last residue. Each record gives: clone size, V gene, J gene, D gene, CDR3 DNA, CDR3 protein. The D gene is left open where the match is weak. Expanded clones are given a class, and other clones once, few, many or no size at all.

.	TRBV18	TRBJ2-3	TRBD2	TGTGCCAGCACCCCGCAGCGGGGGGTAACAGATACGCAGTATTTT	CASTPQRGVTDTQYF
.	TRBV5-5	TRBJ1-4	TRBD1	TGTGCCAGCACCGGGCTGGGACAGGATAATGAAAAACTGTTTTTT	CASTGLGQDNEKLFF
.	TRBV2	TRBJ1-1	.	TGTGCCGGCAACGGTGGGCGGGAGACTGAAGCTTTCTTT	CAGNGGRETEAFF
once	TRBV19	TRBJ1-1	TRBD1	TGTGCCAGTAGTGAAGGGGACAGGGGCGTGAACACTGAAGCTTTCTTT	CASSEGDRGVNTEAFF
.	TRBV3-1/TRBV3-2	TRBJ1-4	.	TGTGCCAGCAGCCAAGGCCCAGGCGACGTGGATGAAAAACTGTTTTTT	CASSQGPGDVDEKLFF
.	TRBV14	TRBJ2-1	.	TGTGCCAGCAGCCAACGACTGTCCTACAATGAGCAGTTCTTC	CASSQRLSYNEQFF
.	TRBV3-1/TRBV3-2	TRBJ2-4	.	TGTGCCAGCAGCCATCCAGGACAAGCCAAAAACATTCAGTACTTC	CASSHPGQAKNIQYF
.	TRBV24-1	TRBJ2-7	TRBD1	TGTGCCACCAGTACAGGGGGCTGGGAGCAGTACTTC	CATSTGGWEQYF
.	TRBV6-5	TRBJ1-2	TRBD1	TGTGCCAGCAGTTACAGTGGACAGGGGGCTAACTATGGCTACACCTTC	CASSYSGQGANYGYTF
.	TRBV12-3/TRBV12-4	TRBJ2-3	.	TGTGCCAGCAGTTCCTTAGGCACAGATACGCAGTATTTT	CASSSLGTDTQYF
.	TRBV6-1	TRBJ2-1	TRBD1	TGTGCCAGCAGTGGGCTTGGACAGGACTCCTACAATGAGCAGTTCTTC	CASSGLGQDSYNEQFF
.	TRBV25-1	TRBJ1-1	.	TGTGCCAGCAGTGAACCCTTTGTACAGGGTATGAACACTGAAGCTTTCTTT	CASSEPFVQGMNTEAFF
once	TRBV6-2/TRBV6-3	TRBJ1-5	.	TGTGCCAGCAGTTACTCCCTGAGCCAGCCCCAGCATTTT	CASSYSLSQPQHF
.	TRBV6-2/TRBV6-3	TRBJ2-3	.	TGTGCCAGCAGTACGGGGGTTGGAGATACGCAGTATTTT	CASSTGVGDTQYF
once	TRBV7-2	TRBJ2-5	TRBD2	TGTGCCACAGAAACTAGCGGGGGGGTCGCGACCCAGTACTTC	CATETSGGVATQYF
.	TRBV19	TRBJ2-7	.	TGTGCCAGTAGTGGTACCGGGACAACCACCTACGAGCAGTACTTC	CASSGTGTTTYEQYF
.	TRBV7-8	TRBJ2-2	TRBD2	TGTGCCAGCAGCCGACACGGGGGGGCCGGGACCGGGGAGCTGTTTTTT	CASSRHGGAGTGELFF
.	TRBV5-1	TRBJ2-7	.	TGCGCCAGCAGCTTGGGACTAGGCTACGAGCAGTACTTC	CASSLGLGYEQYF
.	TRBV11-2	TRBJ2-3	.	TGTGCCAGCAGCTTATTACGGGAGCGCCCAGATACGCAGTATTTT	CASSLLRERPDTQYF
.	TRBV6-7	TRBJ1-3	.	TGTGCCAGCAGTTACTACAGGCTTCGACTCTCTGGAAACACCATATATTTT	CASSYYRLRLSGNTIYF
.	TRBV25-1	TRBJ1-6	TRBD1	TGTGCCAGCAGGATAGACAGGGGCCAGAATTCACCCCTCCACTTT	CASRIDRGQNSPLHF
.	TRBV30	TRBJ2-7	.	TGTGCCTGGAGTGCGTCTCCTCCCTACGAGCAGTACTTC	CAWSASPPYEQYF
.	TRBV6-2/TRBV6-3	TRBJ1-1	.	TGTGCCAGCATCCCTGGTATGACAGGTCAGACTTCCTCTGACACTGAAGCTTTCTTT	CASIPGMTGQTSSDTEAFF
.	TRBV20-1	TRBJ2-7	.	TGCAGTGCTGGACAATACGAGCAGTACTTC	CSAGQYEQYF
.	TRBV7-9	TRBJ1-5	.	TGTGCCAGCGCCCCACCCGCGCAGGGGAGCAATCAGCCCCAGCATTTT	CASAPPAQGSNQPQHF
.	TRBV4-3	TRBJ1-2	.	TGCGCCAGCAGCCAAGACCCGTATGGCTACACCTTC	CASSQDPYGYTF
medium-sized	TRBV6-2/TRBV6-3	TRBJ1-5	.	TGTGCCAGCAGTTACCAGGGACAACAGCCCCAGCATTTT	CASSYQGQQPQHF
.	TRBV6-4	TRBJ2-2	.	TGTGCCAGCAGCGAAACGGATTTATCCCTAGGCGGGGAGCTGTTTTTT	CASSETDLSLGGELFF
.	TRBV28	TRBJ1-3	.	TGTGCTAGTCGGAGCTCTGGAAACACCATATATTTT	CASRSSGNTIYF
.	TRBV15	TRBJ2-1	TRBD1	TGTGCCACCAGCCCGGACAGGGGTGGGGTAAATGAGCAGTTCTTC	CATSPDRGGVNEQFF
.	TRBV13	TRBJ1-2	.	TGTGCCAGCAGCTCCCCTTTCGGAGATGGCTACACCTTC	CASSSPFGDGYTF
.	TRBV5-1	TRBJ1-1	TRBD1	TGCGCCAGCAGCCTAGGGACAGATACTGAAGCTTTCTTT	CASSLGTDTEAFF
.	TRBV3-1/TRBV3-2	TRBJ2-5	TRBD1	TGTGCCAGCAGCCAAGGGGGGACAGGGGGCGCGGAGGAGACCCAGTACTTC	CASSQGGTGGAEETQYF
.	TRBV6-4	TRBJ2-6	TRBD1	TGTGCCAGCAGTGAACAGGGGGCTGGGGCCAACGTCCTGACTTTC	CASSEQGAGANVLTF
.	TRBV28	TRBJ1-4	.	TGTGCCAGCAGTTTGGGGGGGCGCCTTGAAAAACTGTTTTTT	CASSLGGRLEKLFF
.	TRBV4-3	TRBJ2-7	.	TGCGCCAGCAGCCAAGTCCCAGGCTACGAGCAGTACTTC	CASSQVPGYEQYF
.	TRBV18	TRBJ1-1	TRBD1	TGTGCCAGCTCACCGGCTTACAGGGGGAACACTGAAGCTTTCTTT	CASSPAYRGNTEAFF
few	TRBV5-1	TRBJ2-7	.	TGCGCCAGCAGCTTGACACAGGGTAACTACGAGCAGTACTTC	CASSLTQGNYEQYF
few	TRBV3-1/TRBV3-2	TRBJ1-6	.	TGTGCCAGCAGCCAAGGGGCGGGGGGGAATTATTCACCCCTCCACTTT	CASSQGAGGNYSPLHF
.	TRBV4-2	TRBJ2-5	TRBD2	TGTGCCAGCAGCCAAGATCTTAGGACTAGCGACCAAGAGACCCAGTACTTC	CASSQDLRTSDQETQYF
.	TRBV6-5	TRBJ1-4	TRBD1	TGTGCCAGCAGTTACGGCAGGGGGTCTAATGAAAAACTGTTTTTT	CASSYGRGSNEKLFF
once	TRBV19	TRBJ1-1	.	TGTGCCAGTAGTATTGGCAGTCCTAACACTGAAGCTTTCTTT	CASSIGSPNTEAFF
.	TRBV21-1	TRBJ1-2	.	TGTGCCAGCAGCAAGGTTCCAGGGGCAGGGAATTTGAAGGGCTACACCTTC	CASSKVPGAGNLKGYTF
.	TRBV29-1	TRBJ2-3	.	TGCAGCGTTCTTCTTTCAGGGTCAGATACGCAGTATTTT	CSVLLSGSDTQYF
.	TRBV6-5	TRBJ2-2	TRBD2	TGTGCCAGCAGTTACGTCGGGGGGGCCGGGGAGCTGTTTTTT	CASSYVGGAGELFF
.	TRBV6-1	TRBJ2-7	TRBD1	TGTGCCAGCAGTGATTTGGGACAGGGGCCGTACTACGAGCAGTACTTC	CASSDLGQGPYYEQYF
.	TRBV2	TRBJ1-1	.	TGTGCCAGCAGGGAAATAACAGAAGCTTTCTTT	CASREITEAFF
.	TRBV7-9	TRBJ1-2	.	TGTGCCAGCAGCCAAATCGCAGACAGTAACTATGGCTACACCTTC	CASSQIADSNYGYTF
few	TRBV2	TRBJ1-1	.	TGTGCCAGCAGTCGGACAGAGAACACTGAAGCTTTCTTT	CASSRTENTEAFF
.	TRBV7-8	TRBJ2-1	TRBD2	TGTGCCAGCAGCGGATTAGCGGGAGGACTTCGTTACAATGAGCAGTTCTTC	CASSGLAGGLRYNEQFF